These 9 T cell receptor beta chains were all obtained from the same sample, sequenced in a study of blood T cell repertoires in COVID-19. Repertoires were generated with immunoSEQ multiplex PCR, while TCRdb's copy carries only in-frame clones and drops some. The sample has about 250,000 clones, around four fifths seen once; the top ten hold 4.7%. Sequencing was performed on peripheral blood. The origin of the receptors is a woman in her seventies with acute or convalescent COVID-19.

This clone turned up a few times. V and J are TRBV19 and TRBJ2-5; TRBD1 might be the D (5 bases). V was shortened by 6 bases and J by 5 bases, with 13 bases between the two germline ends. Germline values: CDR1 LNHDA, CDR2 SQIVND (reference sequence). CDR3 size: 13 residues. The DNA for the CDR3 is TGTGCCAGTAGAGACTCAGGGTTGGAGACCCAGTACTTC. The encoded protein is CASRDSGLETQYF.

The V and J genes are TRBV6-2 or TRBV6-3 and TRBJ1-2; D is ambiguous. The CDR3 covers 14 residues. CDR1 and CDR2 from the germline V gene are MNHEY and SVGEGT. V lost 1 base and J lost 6, with 12 bases in between. The CDR3 reads CASSYLSEAHGYTF. The CDR3 region has the DNA TGTGCCAGCAGTTACTTAAGTGAGGCCCATGGCTACACCTTC.

V and J are TRBV2 and TRBJ2-7; D is perhaps TRBD1 (6 bases). Between the trimmed V and J ends, which lost 3 bases and 3 bases, there was a span of 12 bases. Germline V CDR1 and CDR2: SNHLY, FYNNEI. This CDR3 comprises 14 residues. The CDR3, as DNA: TGTGCCAGCAGTGAGCAACAGGGTCTCTACGAGCAGTACTTC. Amino acid sequence: CASSEQQGLYEQYF.

This clone was seen once. This chain uses TRBV11-2 with TRBJ1-2; D perhaps matches TRBD1 (5 bases). The CDR3 runs 14 residues. From germline, CDR1 is SGHAT and CDR2 FQNNGV. The V end lost 5 bases, the J end lost 2 bases, and 12 bases lay between the germline ends. In nucleotides, the CDR3 is TGTGCCAGCAGCCCGGGGAGGGGCAACTATGGCTACACCTTC. Its protein is CASSPGRGNYGYTF.

The V call is TRBV2, the J call TRBJ1-2; TRBD1 might be the D (6 bases). The CDR3 loop spans 14 amino acids. V was trimmed by 7 bases and J by 3 bases, leaving 15 bases between them. Germline V lookup: CDR1 SNHLY, CDR2 FYNNEI. DNA for the CDR3: TGTGCCAGCAAGGCCCGACAGGCCGACTATGGCTACACCTTC. Translating gives CASKARQADYGYTF.

The genes are TRBV5-1 and TRBJ2-7; 8 bases are shared with TRBD1. The V gene's germline CDR1 is SGHRS and CDR2 YFSETQ. V was clipped by 6 bases and J by 2 bases; unmatched bases: 7. This CDR3 has 14 amino acids. CDR3 region: CASNDRGGPYEQYF. The CDR3 DNA follows: TGCGCCAGCAACGACAGGGGAGGACCCTACGAGCAGTACTTC. Full variable domain (missing parts from reference TRBV5-1 and TRBJ2-7): KAGVTQTPRYLIKTRGQQVTLSCSPISGHRSVSWYQQTPGQGLQFLFEYFSETQRNKGNFPGRFSGRQFSNSRSEMNVSTLELGDSALYLCASNDRGGPYEQYFGPGTRLTVT.

The chain has TRBV5-4 and TRBJ2-5; the match to TRBD2 covers 10 bases. Looked up from germline, CDR1 is SGHNT and CDR2 is YYREEE (reference sequence). The CDR3 loop spans 15 amino acids. The V gene end was trimmed by 0 bases and the J gene end by 2 bases; junction bases not matched to a gene: 1. The CDR3 coding sequence is TGTGCCAGCAGCTTGGTACTAGCGGGACAAGAGACCCAGTACTTC. Translating gives CASSLVLAGQETQYF.

This clone was recorded a few times. In DNA, the CDR3 is TGTGCCAGTAGACCCAACAGTCCTCGAGCTAACTATGGCTACACCTTC. Its translation is CASRPNSPRANYGYTF. This sequence joins TRBV19 and TRBJ1-2; no reliable D call. This CDR3 has 16 amino acids. Germline V gives CDR1 LNHDA, CDR2 SQIVND (reference sequence). The germline V and J ends were trimmed by 6 bases and 0 bases, with 17 bases remaining between them.

The CDR3 spells CSASAGQLYGYTF. The DNA of the CDR3 is TGCAGTGCTAGTGCGGGACAGCTCTATGGCTACACCTTC. The chain carries TRBV20-1 and TRBJ1-2; 7 bases match TRBD1. Germline values: CDR1 DFQATT, CDR2 SNEGSKA (reference sequence). CDR3 size: 13 residues. Germline trimming cut 3 bases from V and 4 bases from J; bases unmatched to any gene: 5.